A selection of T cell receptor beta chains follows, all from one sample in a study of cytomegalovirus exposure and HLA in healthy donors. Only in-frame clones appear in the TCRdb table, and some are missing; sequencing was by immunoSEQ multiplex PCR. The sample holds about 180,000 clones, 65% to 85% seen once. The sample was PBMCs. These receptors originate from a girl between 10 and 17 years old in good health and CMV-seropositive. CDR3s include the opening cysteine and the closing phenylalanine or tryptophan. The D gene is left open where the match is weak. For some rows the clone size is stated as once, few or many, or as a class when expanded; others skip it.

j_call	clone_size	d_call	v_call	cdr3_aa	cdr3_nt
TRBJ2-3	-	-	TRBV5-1	CASSLGYSGTDTQYF	TGCGCCAGCAGCCTAGGCTATTCAGGCACAGATACGCAGTATTTT
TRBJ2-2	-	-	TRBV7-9	CASSFPGRGRDTGELFF	TGTGCCAGCAGCTTTCCTGGCCGGGGTCGGGACACCGGGGAGCTGTTTTTT
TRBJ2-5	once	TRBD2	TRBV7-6	CASTAGLADQETQYF	TGTGCCAGCACCGCTGGACTAGCGGACCAAGAGACCCAGTACTTC
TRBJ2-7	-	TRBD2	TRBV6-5	CASSYLASGYEQYF	TGTGCCAGCAGTTACTTGGCTAGCGGCTACGAGCAGTACTTC
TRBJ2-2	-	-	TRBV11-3	CASSGQFGGELFF	TGTGCCAGCAGCGGACAGTTCGGCGGGGAGCTGTTTTTT
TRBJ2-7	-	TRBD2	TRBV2	CASSELAGGFYEQYF	TGTGCCAGCAGTGAACTGGCGGGAGGGTTCTACGAGCAGTACTTC
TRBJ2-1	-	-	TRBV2	CASRGTGHYNEQFF	TGTGCCAGCCGGGGTACAGGGCACTACAATGAGCAGTTCTTC
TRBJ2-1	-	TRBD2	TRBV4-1	CASSQEMGSSGAHFSYNEQFF	TGCGCCAGCAGCCAAGAAATGGGGTCTAGCGGGGCCCATTTCTCCTACAATGAGCAGTTCTTC
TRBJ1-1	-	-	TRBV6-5	CASRRKMNTEAFF	TGTGCCAGCAGGCGGAAGATGAACACTGAAGCTTTCTTT
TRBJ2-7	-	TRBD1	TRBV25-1	CASSGPGQGSSYEQYF	TGTGCCAGCAGTGGCCCGGGACAGGGGAGCTCCTACGAGCAGTACTTC
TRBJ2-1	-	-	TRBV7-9	CASAPRRRVSNEQFF	TGTGCCAGCGCCCCCCGACGGCGGGTGAGCAATGAGCAGTTCTTC
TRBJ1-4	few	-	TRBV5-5	CASSLANREPATNEKLFF	TGTGCCAGCAGCTTGGCTAACAGGGAGCCTGCAACTAATGAAAAACTGTTTTTT
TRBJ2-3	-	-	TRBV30	CAWSVASADTQYF	TGTGCCTGGAGTGTAGCTAGCGCAGATACGCAGTATTTT
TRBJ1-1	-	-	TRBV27	CASSVAGFNTEAFF	TGTGCCAGCAGCGTCGCGGGGTTTAACACTGAAGCTTTCTTT
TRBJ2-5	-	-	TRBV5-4	CASSLQAGSQETQYF	TGTGCCAGCAGCTTGCAAGCGGGCAGCCAAGAGACCCAGTACTTC
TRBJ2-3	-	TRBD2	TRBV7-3	CASSPLAGGDTQYF	TGTGCCAGCAGCCCATTAGCGGGAGGGGATACGCAGTATTTT
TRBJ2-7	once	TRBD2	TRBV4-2	CASSQAAKRELSYEQYF	TGTGCCAGCAGCCAGGCTGCTAAGCGGGAACTTTCCTACGAGCAGTACTTC
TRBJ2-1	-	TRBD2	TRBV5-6	CASSEPGLPPYNEQFF	TGTGCCAGCAGCGAACCGGGACTACCACCCTACAATGAGCAGTTCTTC
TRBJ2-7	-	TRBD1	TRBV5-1	CASSSSTGGSYEQYF	TGCGCCAGCAGCTCCTCGACAGGGGGCTCCTACGAGCAGTACTTC
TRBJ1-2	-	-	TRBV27	CASSPHPQGSYGYTF	TGTGCCAGCAGTCCACATCCACAGGGATCCTATGGCTACACCTTC
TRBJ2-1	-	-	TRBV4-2	CASSQDPRRDDEQFF	TGTGCCAGCAGCCAAGATCCACGAAGAGATGATGAGCAGTTCTTC
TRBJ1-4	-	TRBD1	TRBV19	CASRSPGQTEKLFF	TGTGCCAGTAGATCACCGGGACAGACTGAAAAACTGTTTTTT
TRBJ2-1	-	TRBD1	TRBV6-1	CASRDRGSYNEQFF	TGTGCCAGCAGGGACAGGGGATCATACAATGAGCAGTTCTTC
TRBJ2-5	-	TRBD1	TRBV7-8	CASSLRDRGTETQYF	TGTGCCAGCAGCTTAAGGGACAGGGGAACCGAGACCCAGTACTTC
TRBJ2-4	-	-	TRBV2	CASSEQGLTKNIQYF	TGTGCCAGCAGTGAACAGGGGCTGACCAAAAACATTCAGTACTTC
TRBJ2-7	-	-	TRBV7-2	CASSLDSPYYEQYF	TGTGCCAGCAGCCTCGACAGTCCGTATTACGAGCAGTACTTC
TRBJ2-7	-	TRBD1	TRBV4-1	CASSRTGTGDYEQYF	TGCGCCAGCAGCCGTACTGGGACAGGGGACTACGAGCAGTACTTC
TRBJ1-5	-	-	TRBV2	CASSFYSNQPQHF	TGTGCCAGCAGTTTTTATAGCAATCAGCCCCAGCATTTT
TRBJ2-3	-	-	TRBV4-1	CASSQHRTYTDTQYF	TGCGCCAGCAGCCAACACAGGACCTACACAGATACGCAGTATTTT
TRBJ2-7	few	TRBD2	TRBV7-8	CASSARLAQRIYEQYF	TGTGCCAGCAGCGCCAGACTAGCCCAGCGAATCTACGAGCAGTACTTC